This entry lists 22 T cell receptor beta chains sequenced from one sample in a study of cytomegalovirus exposure and HLA in healthy donors. Researchers ran the PCR with 60 Vbeta and 13 Jbeta primers. Measured with immunoSEQ multiplex PCR; TCRdb has only the in-frame clones, and not every one. Of about 230,000 clones listed, 70% to 90% were seen once; the top ten hold 0.24%. The sequenced sample was PBMCs. These receptors originate from a girl under 10 years old in good health and CMV-seronegative.

V usage is TRBV7-3 and J usage is TRBJ1-1; D may be TRBD1 (6 bases). Germline values: CDR1 SGHTA, CDR2 FQGTGA. The CDR3 consists of 15 residues. Trimming left V 3 bases short and J 4 bases short, with 15 bases between. The CDR3 DNA reads as TGTGCCAGCAGCTTGACGGGGGGGCTGGGCACTGAAGCTTTCTTT. Its translation is CASSLTGGLGTEAFF.

This chain links TRBV5-1 with TRBJ1-6; D uncertain. Germline V gene lookup returns CDR1 SGHRS and CDR2 YFSETQ. The length of the CDR3 is 15 residues. Trimming pared 0 bases from V and 8 bases from J, leaving 12 bases between. CDR3: CASSLGAGIDSPLHF. The CDR3, as DNA: TGCGCCAGCAGCTTGGGCGCGGGCATCGATTCACCCCTCCACTTT.

The chain links TRBV7-8 to TRBJ2-7; 9 nucleotides align to TRBD1. Looked up from germline, CDR1 is SGHVS and CDR2 is FQNEAQ. The CDR3 totals 13 residues. With V trimmed by 2 bases and J by 7 bases, 3 bases remained unmatched. Here the CDR3 DNA reads TGTGCCAGCAGCTTATACAGGGGGCGAGAGCAGTACTTC. This sequence encodes CASSLYRGREQYF.

V is TRBV7-9 and J is TRBJ2-2; possible D gene TRBD1, 6 bases. The germline V gene has CDR1 SEHNR and CDR2 FQNEAQ (reference sequence). This CDR3 contains 14 residues. Trimming removed 5 bases from V and 2 bases from J, with 9 bases in between. CDR3 sequence (DNA): TGTGCCAGCAGCCAGGGGACCAACACCGGGGAGCTGTTTTTT. It is translated as CASSQGTNTGELFF.

In DNA form, the CDR3 reads TGTGCCAGCTCCCGGGAATGGGCAGGCCGGAACACTGAAGCTTTCTTT. Protein: CASSREWAGRNTEAFF. This chain joins TRBV18 and TRBJ1-1; no clear D. With 6 bases removed from V and 1 base from J, the gap between germline ends came to 18 bases. CDR3 length: 16 amino acids. The germline gives CDR1 KGHSH, CDR2 LQKENI.

This clone was detected a few times. The chain recombines TRBV4-2 with TRBJ1-1; 12 nucleotides agree with TRBD1. Germline V gene sequence: CDR1 LGHNA, CDR2 YNFKEQ. The V segment lost 0 bases and the J segment 5 bases; nucleotides outside the gene matches: 4. This CDR3 spans 16 amino acids. CDR3 amino acids: CASSQDPGQGATEAFF. The CDR3 nucleotides read TGTGCCAGCAGCCAAGACCCGGGACAGGGGGCAACTGAAGCTTTCTTT.

The V call is TRBV5-1, the J call TRBJ2-1; D perhaps matches TRBD2 (5 bases). The germline CDR1 and CDR2 sequences are SGHRS and YFSETQ. V was clipped by 0 bases and J by 4 bases, with 17 bases between them. The CDR3 has 17 residues. This CDR3 reads CASSLGASPLSYNEQFF. Written as DNA, the CDR3 is TGCGCCAGCAGCTTGGGGGCTAGCCCCCTCAGTTACAATGAGCAGTTCTTC. The full variable domain, rest sourced from reference TRBV5-1 and TRBJ2-1, is KAGVTQTPRYLIKTRGQQVTLSCSPISGHRSVSWYQQTPGQGLQFLFEYFSETQRNKGNFPGRFSGRQFSNSRSEMNVSTLELGDSALYLCASSLGASPLSYNEQFFGPGTRLTVL.

V gene TRBV19 combines with J gene TRBJ1-6, with 8 bases aligning to TRBD1. The CDR3 consists of 14 residues. After removal of 6 bases from V and 11 bases from J, the junction contained 9 bases not matched to a gene. Germline assignment: CDR1 LNHDA and CDR2 SQIVND (reference sequence). CDR3 bases: TGTGCCAGTAGAAGTTTGGACAGGGATACACCCCTCCACTTT. Translated: CASRSLDRDTPLHF. The variable domain in full, completed from reference TRBV19 and TRBJ1-6, reads DGGITQSPKYLFRKEGQNVTLSCEQNLNHDAMYWYRQDPGQGLRLIYYSQIVNDFQKGDIAEGYSVSREKKESFPLTVTSAQKNPTAFYLCASRSLDRDTPLHFGNGTRLTVT.

The CDR3, as DNA: TGTGCCAGCAGCGTCCTAGAAGCCGGGGAGCTGTTTTTT. It translates to CASSVLEAGELFF. This chain connects TRBV7-9 to TRBJ2-2, with D hard to call. This CDR3 has 13 amino acids. V lost 5 bases, J lost 6 bases, and 10 bases lay in between. Germline-derived CDR1 and CDR2 are SEHNR and FQNEAQ (reference sequence).

The gene calls are TRBV7-8 and TRBJ2-2, with D unclear. Germline V lookup: CDR1 SGHVS, CDR2 FQNEAQ. This CDR3 region has 13 residues. Trimming took off 8 bases at V and 2 bases at J, with 9 bases between the two ends. The DNA of the CDR3 is TGTGCCAGCCCCGTAGTCAACACCGGGGAGCTGTTTTTT. Its translation: CASPVVNTGELFF.

This rearrangement joins TRBV6-5 to TRBJ2-3; D is possibly TRBD2 (6 bases). CDR3 length: 15 residues. Germline V lookup: CDR1 MNHEY, CDR2 SVGAGI. The germline V and J ends were trimmed by 6 bases and 2 bases, with 15 bases remaining between them. CDR3 region: CASRLLAVITDTQYF. CDR3 bases: TGTGCCAGCAGATTACTAGCAGTTATCACAGATACGCAGTATTTT.

The rearrangement joins TRBV29-1 to TRBJ2-1; 9 bases align to TRBD2. CDR3 size: 12 residues. Germline loops: CDR1 SQVTM, CDR2 ANQGSEA. V was clipped by 4 bases and J by 9 bases; unmatched bases: 4. The CDR3 DNA reads as TGCAGCGTTGGGGCGGGGGGGCTTGAGCAGTTCTTC. Translation: CSVGAGGLEQFF.

The V and J genes are TRBV11-2 and TRBJ2-5; 13 bases align to TRBD2. V was clipped by 0 bases and J by 7 bases; unmatched bases: 5. The germline V gene has CDR1 SGHAT and CDR2 FQNNGV. This CDR3 contains 16 residues. The CDR3: CASSLETSGGRGTQYF. The CDR3 nucleotides read TGTGCCAGCAGCTTAGAGACTAGCGGGGGGCGGGGGACCCAGTACTTC.

The V and J genes are TRBV19 and TRBJ1-2; TRBD1 agrees at 7 bases. V lost 5 bases to trimming and J lost 7 bases; unmatched junction nucleotides: 7. The length of the CDR3 is 13 residues. Germline loops: CDR1 LNHDA, CDR2 SQIVND (reference sequence). The CDR3 nucleotides are TGTGCCAGTAGTCTAACGAACAGGGGTGGCTACACCTTC. It yields the protein CASSLTNRGGYTF.

The CDR3 reads CASSHGTDLNYGYTF. The DNA of the CDR3 is TGTGCCAGCTCACACGGGACAGACCTTAACTATGGCTACACCTTC. This chain joins TRBV18 and TRBJ1-2, with 7 bases aligning to TRBD1. The CDR3 totals 15 residues. Germline V gene sequence: CDR1 KGHSH, CDR2 LQKENI. V was clipped by 4 bases and J by 1 base; unmatched bases: 6.

The chain carries TRBV11-3 and TRBJ1-3; D unresolved. The CDR3 has 15 residues. Looked up from germline, CDR1 is SGHNT and CDR2 is YENEEA. The V and J ends lost 1 base and 3 bases respectively, with 10 bases between them. CDR3 coding DNA: TGTGCCAGCAGCTTAGGGGCGAACAATGGAAACACCATATATTTT. Amino acid sequence: CASSLGANNGNTIYF.

This chain uses TRBV10-3 with TRBJ2-1; 11 bases fit TRBD2. The V gene end was trimmed by 6 bases and the J gene end by 7 bases; junction bases not matched to a gene: 11. Looked up from germline, CDR1 is ENHRY and CDR2 is SYGVKD. The CDR3 runs to 16 residues. The chain's CDR3 is CAIRDQTSGGRNEQFF. CDR3 nucleotides: TGTGCCATCAGGGATCAAACTAGCGGGGGCCGGAATGAGCAGTTCTTC.

The J gene is TRBJ2-3, the V gene TRBV29-1, with TRBD2 identical over 10 bases. Trimming at V came to 6 bases and at J to 1 base, leaving 4 bases not matched to a gene. The CDR3 is made up of 14 amino acids. Germline V gene lookup returns CDR1 SQVTM and CDR2 ANQGSEA. CDR3 DNA: TGCAGCGTCTCCCTAGCGGGAGGCACAGATACGCAGTATTTT. It is translated as CSVSLAGGTDTQYF.

The CDR3 region is CASSPHQETQYF. The CDR3 DNA reads as TGTGCCAGCAGCCCCCATCAAGAGACCCAGTACTTC. V gene TRBV11-2 combines with J gene TRBJ2-5; no reliable D call. Germline loops: CDR1 SGHAT, CDR2 FQNNGV. The CDR3 loop spans 12 amino acids. V was shortened by 5 bases and J by 2 bases, with 6 bases between the two germline ends.

The CDR3 bases are TGTGCCAGCAGCTTAACAGGTGAAAACATTCAGTACTTC. Encoded protein: CASSLTGENIQYF. V is TRBV5-4 and J is TRBJ2-4; D is possibly TRBD1 (5 bases). This CDR3 is 13 amino acids long. The germline CDR1 and CDR2 sequences are SGHNT and YYREEE (reference sequence). V lost 2 bases and J 5 bases, leaving 8 bases between the germline ends. The whole variable domain, remainder taken from reference TRBV5-4 and TRBJ2-4, is ETGVTQSPTHLIKTRGQQVTLRCSSQSGHNTVSWYQQALGQGPQFIFQYYREEENGRGNFPPRFSGLQFPNYSSELNVNALELDDSALYLCASSLTGENIQYFGAGTRLSVL.

The J gene is TRBJ2-7, the V gene TRBV5-1, with D possibly being TRBD2 (5 bases). The length of the CDR3 is 13 residues. Germline-derived CDR1 and CDR2 are SGHRS and YFSETQ. Trimming cost V 4 bases and J 6 bases, with 14 bases left between them. The CDR3 is CASSMVLAAEQYF. CDR3 DNA sequence: TGCGCCAGCAGCATGGTCCTAGCAGCCGAGCAGTACTTC.

V is TRBV19 and J is TRBJ2-2; 10 bases match TRBD2. The germline V gene encodes CDR1 LNHDA and CDR2 SQIVND (reference sequence). Losses at the gene ends were 2 bases for V and 7 bases for J; bases not matched to a gene: 10. The CDR3 spans 17 residues. The CDR3 region is CASSITLSGLALGELFF. CDR3 coding DNA: TGTGCCAGTAGTATAACCTTATCGGGACTAGCGCTCGGGGAGCTGTTTTTT.